This is a list of T cell receptor beta chains from one sample in a study of blood T cell repertoires in COVID-19. The data were produced by immunoSEQ multiplex PCR, yet TCRdb's version contains in-frame clones alone and is incomplete. The data show a few hundred thousand clones, approximately 87% seen once. The sample taken for sequencing was peripheral blood. All receptors derive from a man aged 55-75 years who had recovered from COVID-19. CDR3s include the opening cysteine and the closing phenylalanine or tryptophan. A D gene is named only where the DNA matches it firmly. Where a row states a size, it is once, few, many or the class of an expanded clone; other rows omit it.

v_call: TRBV7-2
d_call: .
j_call: TRBJ2-5
clone_size: .
cdr3_nt: TGTGCCAGCAGCCTACGCGGGGAGCAGGGGACCCAGTACTTC
cdr3_aa: CASSLRGEQGTQYF

v_call: TRBV3-1/TRBV3-2
d_call: .
j_call: TRBJ1-2
clone_size: .
cdr3_nt: TGTGCCAGCAGCCGCACGTCGGTCGATGGCTACACCTTC
cdr3_aa: CASSRTSVDGYTF

v_call: TRBV15
d_call: TRBD2
j_call: TRBJ2-1
clone_size: .
cdr3_nt: TGTGCCACCAGAAGAGTGGGAGGGCCCTACAATGAGCAGTTCTTC
cdr3_aa: CATRRVGGPYNEQFF

v_call: TRBV27
d_call: .
j_call: TRBJ1-4
clone_size: .
cdr3_nt: TGTGCCAGCAGTTTATCGGTACAGGAGATTAATGAAAAACTGTTTTTT
cdr3_aa: CASSLSVQEINEKLFF

v_call: TRBV11-3
d_call: TRBD1
j_call: TRBJ2-1
clone_size: .
cdr3_nt: TGTGCCAGCAGCTTAGGAGGGCAGGGGGCAGGTGAGCAGTTCTTC
cdr3_aa: CASSLGGQGAGEQFF

v_call: TRBV11-2
d_call: TRBD2
j_call: TRBJ2-5
clone_size: .
cdr3_nt: TGTGCCAGCAGCTTAGAGGCCATAGCGGGGGCTCTTAGGGAGACCCAGTACTTC
cdr3_aa: CASSLEAIAGALRETQYF

v_call: TRBV6-5
d_call: .
j_call: TRBJ2-1
clone_size: .
cdr3_nt: TGTGCCAGCAGACACCCGCAGGGGTCCTACAATGAGCAGTTCTTC
cdr3_aa: CASRHPQGSYNEQFF

v_call: TRBV6-6
d_call: .
j_call: TRBJ2-7
clone_size: few
cdr3_nt: TGTGCCAGCAGTCGACGGCGGGGAGGCGGTAGCTCCTACGAGCAGTACTTC
cdr3_aa: CASSRRRGGGSSYEQYF

v_call: TRBV28
d_call: TRBD1
j_call: TRBJ1-1
clone_size: .
cdr3_nt: TGTGCCAGCAGCCTCCGCGACAGGGGGTCCACTGAAGCTTTCTTT
cdr3_aa: CASSLRDRGSTEAFF

v_call: TRBV5-6
d_call: TRBD2
j_call: TRBJ2-1
clone_size: few
cdr3_nt: TGTGCCAGCAGCACCAGTCAGACTAGCGGCTCCTACAATGAGCAGTTCTTC
cdr3_aa: CASSTSQTSGSYNEQFF

v_call: TRBV6-1
d_call: .
j_call: TRBJ1-6
clone_size: .
cdr3_nt: TGTGCCAGCAGTGGGGGGGGGAGGGCACTCAATTCACCCCTCCACTTT
cdr3_aa: CASSGGGRALNSPLHF

v_call: TRBV5-1
d_call: .
j_call: TRBJ1-3
clone_size: .
cdr3_nt: TGCGCCAGCAGCTTGGGGCAGGCAAGCTCTGGAAACACCATATATTTT
cdr3_aa: CASSLGQASSGNTIYF

v_call: TRBV18
d_call: TRBD1
j_call: TRBJ2-1
clone_size: .
cdr3_nt: TGTGCCAGCTCACGAGGGGGCTGGGCCTACAATGAGCAGTTCTTC
cdr3_aa: CASSRGGWAYNEQFF

v_call: TRBV2
d_call: TRBD1
j_call: TRBJ1-2
clone_size: few
cdr3_nt: TGTGCCAGCAGACGACTCCGGACAGGGGGAAGAATTGGCTACACCTTC
cdr3_aa: CASRRLRTGGRIGYTF

v_call: TRBV27
d_call: TRBD2
j_call: TRBJ2-1
clone_size: .
cdr3_nt: TGTGCCAGCAGTTTATACTCGGGGGGAGTAAATGAGCAGTTCTTC
cdr3_aa: CASSLYSGGVNEQFF

v_call: TRBV4-1
d_call: TRBD1
j_call: TRBJ2-3
clone_size: .
cdr3_nt: TGCGCCAGCAGCCAAAGGGGGCAGGATAGCACAGATACGCAGTATTTT
cdr3_aa: CASSQRGQDSTDTQYF

v_call: TRBV7-8
d_call: .
j_call: TRBJ2-5
clone_size: .
cdr3_nt: TGTGCCAGCAGCTTAGCTCTACTCCAAGAGACCCAGTACTTC
cdr3_aa: CASSLALLQETQYF

v_call: TRBV9
d_call: .
j_call: TRBJ2-7
clone_size: once
cdr3_nt: TGTGCCAGCAGCCCCAGTCTGGCAACACACTACGAGCAGTACTTC
cdr3_aa: CASSPSLATHYEQYF

v_call: TRBV29-1
d_call: .
j_call: TRBJ1-2
clone_size: .
cdr3_nt: TGCAGCGTTGGGGGGGCTAACTATGGCTACACCTTC
cdr3_aa: CSVGGANYGYTF

v_call: TRBV10-3
d_call: TRBD1
j_call: TRBJ2-7
clone_size: .
cdr3_nt: TGTGCCATCAGTAAATTAGCTGGGACAGGGTACGAGCAGTACTTC
cdr3_aa: CAISKLAGTGYEQYF

v_call: TRBV4-1
d_call: .
j_call: TRBJ1-1
clone_size: .
cdr3_nt: TGCGCCAGCAGCCGCGGACAATTGAACACTGAAGCTTTCTTT
cdr3_aa: CASSRGQLNTEAFF

v_call: TRBV9
d_call: TRBD1
j_call: TRBJ2-6
clone_size: .
cdr3_nt: TGTGCCAGCAGCCCGGGACAGTCCTCCAGAACCGGGGCCAACGTCCTGACTTTC
cdr3_aa: CASSPGQSSRTGANVLTF

v_call: TRBV5-1
d_call: .
j_call: TRBJ2-1
clone_size: .
cdr3_nt: TGCGCCAGCAGCTTGGTTTCGGGTGAGCAGTTCTTC
cdr3_aa: CASSLVSGEQFF

v_call: TRBV6-6
d_call: .
j_call: TRBJ1-1
clone_size: .
cdr3_nt: TGTGCCAGCAGCAACCCCCCAGGGAAAGGGAACACTGAAGCTTTCTTT
cdr3_aa: CASSNPPGKGNTEAFF

v_call: TRBV6-6
d_call: .
j_call: TRBJ2-3
clone_size: .
cdr3_nt: TGTGCCAGCAGTTACTCGATCCAGTACACAGATACGCAGTATTTT
cdr3_aa: CASSYSIQYTDTQYF

v_call: TRBV18
d_call: .
j_call: TRBJ2-6
clone_size: .
cdr3_nt: TGTGCCAGCTCACCCAGACTAAAGGGCTCTGGGGCCAACGTCCTGACTTTC
cdr3_aa: CASSPRLKGSGANVLTF

v_call: TRBV6-2/TRBV6-3
d_call: TRBD1
j_call: TRBJ1-2
clone_size: .
cdr3_nt: TGTGCCAGCAGCCAGGACAGGGGGCTGGGTGGCTACACCTTC
cdr3_aa: CASSQDRGLGGYTF

v_call: TRBV3-1/TRBV3-2
d_call: .
j_call: TRBJ1-5
clone_size: .
cdr3_nt: TGTGCCAGCAGCCAAGCAGGGGACAACAATCAGCCCCAGCATTTT
cdr3_aa: CASSQAGDNNQPQHF

v_call: TRBV6-6
d_call: TRBD2
j_call: TRBJ2-7
clone_size: .
cdr3_nt: TGTGCCAGCGGCCGACTAGCGGAGAGCTACGAGCAGTACTTC
cdr3_aa: CASGRLAESYEQYF

v_call: TRBV11-2
d_call: .
j_call: TRBJ2-2
clone_size: few
cdr3_nt: TGTGCCAGCAGCCCGGGGGTTAACACCGGGGAGCTGTTTTTT
cdr3_aa: CASSPGVNTGELFF

v_call: TRBV6-5
d_call: .
j_call: TRBJ1-2
clone_size: few
cdr3_nt: TGTGCCAGCATCCCGCGGGGTCTCGACTATGGCTACACCTTC
cdr3_aa: CASIPRGLDYGYTF

v_call: TRBV19
d_call: .
j_call: TRBJ1-1
clone_size: .
cdr3_nt: TGTGCCAGTAGTATAGTGGCAGTGATGAACACTGAAGCTTTCTTT
cdr3_aa: CASSIVAVMNTEAFF

v_call: TRBV7-2
d_call: TRBD1
j_call: TRBJ2-7
clone_size: few
cdr3_nt: TGTGCCAGCAGCAACTGGGACAGTTCCTACGAGCAGTACTTC
cdr3_aa: CASSNWDSSYEQYF

v_call: TRBV3-1/TRBV3-2
d_call: .
j_call: TRBJ1-2
clone_size: .
cdr3_nt: TGTGCCAGCCGAATACGGGACACTCGGGAACGCTACACCTTC
cdr3_aa: CASRIRDTRERYTF

v_call: TRBV5-6
d_call: .
j_call: TRBJ1-2
clone_size: few
cdr3_nt: TGTGCCAGCAGCAGGACATTACGTGGCTACACCTTC
cdr3_aa: CASSRTLRGYTF

v_call: TRBV3-1/TRBV3-2
d_call: TRBD1
j_call: TRBJ1-2
clone_size: once
cdr3_nt: TGTGCCAGCAGCCAAGATAGTGCGGGACAGGGTGCCTATGGCTACACCTTC
cdr3_aa: CASSQDSAGQGAYGYTF

v_call: TRBV6-5
d_call: .
j_call: TRBJ1-5
clone_size: .
cdr3_nt: TGTGCCATCCGGGGGGTTGGGATCAATCAGCCCCAGCATTTT
cdr3_aa: CAIRGVGINQPQHF

v_call: TRBV18
d_call: .
j_call: TRBJ1-1
clone_size: .
cdr3_nt: TGTGCCAGCTCACAGTCAGGCGACAACACTGAAGCTTTCTTT
cdr3_aa: CASSQSGDNTEAFF

v_call: TRBV18
d_call: .
j_call: TRBJ1-4
clone_size: .
cdr3_nt: TGTGCCAGCTCCCTAGGCACTAATGAAAAACTGTTTTTT
cdr3_aa: CASSLGTNEKLFF

v_call: TRBV28
d_call: .
j_call: TRBJ2-5
clone_size: .
cdr3_nt: TGTGCCAGCAGTCCGGACTGGCAAACGTCGACCCAGTACTTC
cdr3_aa: CASSPDWQTSTQYF

v_call: TRBV28
d_call: .
j_call: TRBJ2-2
clone_size: .
cdr3_nt: TGTGCCAGCAGTTTATACAGGAACACCGGGGAGCTGTTTTTT
cdr3_aa: CASSLYRNTGELFF

v_call: TRBV27
d_call: .
j_call: TRBJ2-7
clone_size: .
cdr3_nt: TGTGCCAGCAGTCTTTCCCGGGGAGGCGAGCAGTACTTC
cdr3_aa: CASSLSRGGEQYF